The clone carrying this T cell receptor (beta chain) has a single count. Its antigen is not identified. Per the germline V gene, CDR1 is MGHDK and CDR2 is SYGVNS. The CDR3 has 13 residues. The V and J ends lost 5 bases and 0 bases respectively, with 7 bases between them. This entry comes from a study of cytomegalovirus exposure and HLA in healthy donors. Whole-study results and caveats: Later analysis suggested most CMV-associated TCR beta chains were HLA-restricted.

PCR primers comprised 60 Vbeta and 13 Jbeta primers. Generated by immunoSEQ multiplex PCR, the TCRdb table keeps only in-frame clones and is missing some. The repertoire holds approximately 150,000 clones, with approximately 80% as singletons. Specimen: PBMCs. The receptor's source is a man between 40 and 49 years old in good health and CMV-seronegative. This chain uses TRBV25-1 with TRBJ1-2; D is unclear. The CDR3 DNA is TGTGCCAGCAGTCACAGTGCTAACTATGGCTACACCTTC. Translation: CASSHSANYGYTF.